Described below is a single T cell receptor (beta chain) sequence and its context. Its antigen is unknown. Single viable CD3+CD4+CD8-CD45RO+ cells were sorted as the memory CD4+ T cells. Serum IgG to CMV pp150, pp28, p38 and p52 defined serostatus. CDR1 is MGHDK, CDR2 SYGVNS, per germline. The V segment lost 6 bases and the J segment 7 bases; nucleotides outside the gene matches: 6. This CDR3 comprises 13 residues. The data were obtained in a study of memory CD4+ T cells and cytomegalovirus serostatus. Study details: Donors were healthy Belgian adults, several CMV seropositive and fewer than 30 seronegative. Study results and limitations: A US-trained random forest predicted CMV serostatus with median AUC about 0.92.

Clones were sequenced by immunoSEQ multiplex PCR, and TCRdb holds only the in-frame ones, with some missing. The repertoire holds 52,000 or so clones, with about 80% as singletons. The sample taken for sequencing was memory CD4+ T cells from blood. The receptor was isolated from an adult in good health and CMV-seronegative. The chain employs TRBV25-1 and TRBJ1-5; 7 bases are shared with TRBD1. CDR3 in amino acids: CASSKTGSQPQHF. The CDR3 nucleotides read TGTGCCAGCAGCAAGACAGGGAGCCAGCCCCAGCATTTT. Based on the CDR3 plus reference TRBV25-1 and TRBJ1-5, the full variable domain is EADIYQTPRYLVIGTGKKITLECSQTMGHDKMYWYQQDPGMELHLIHYSYGVNSTEKGDLSSESTVSRIRTEHFPLTLESARPSHTSQYLCASSKTGSQPQHFGDGTRLSIL.